The 11 T cell receptor beta chains listed next were all sequenced from one sample in a study of spatial heterogeneity in lung cancer. TCRdb used MiXCR to reprocess the 5' RACE reads, holding one entry per CDR3 protein. Here the sample spans more than 4,500 distinct CDR3 sequences, 3.5% to 4.5% being singletons. As to time point: sample taken at primary tumor resection. This specimen was normal lung tissue next to the tumor, taken at surgery. The receptors here all came from a male donor with early-stage non-small cell lung cancer.

In this sample, this clonotype is medium-sized. The chain recombines TRBV10-2 with TRBJ2-1, with TRBD2 matching 8 bases. This CDR3 is 17 amino acids long. Trimming took 4 bases from V and 4 from J; bases not matched to a gene: 12. Germline CDR1 and CDR2: WSHSY and SAAADI. DNA for the CDR3: TGCGCCAGCAGTGGCGGATCGCGGGGGGCCACATACAATGAGCAGTTCTTC. As protein: CASSGGSRGATYNEQFF.

This clonotype has at least ten counts. The chain combines TRBV9 with TRBJ2-3, with TRBD2 identical over 7 bases. The CDR3 has 18 residues. Germline lookup yields CDR1 SGDLS and CDR2 YYNGEE. V lost 0 bases, J lost 4 bases, and 14 bases stayed unmatched. The CDR3: CASSVESPTSDLADTQYF. CDR3 in DNA: TGTGCCAGCAGCGTAGAAAGCCCAACTAGCGACCTCGCAGATACGCAGTATTTT.

Details on this clonotype: Since a much larger clone is just one base distant, this may be a read error. The chain carries TRBV7-3 and TRBJ1-6; the match to TRBD1 covers 8 bases. CDR1 and CDR2 (germline): SGHTA, FQGTGA. V was clipped by 5 bases and J by 7 bases; unmatched bases: 7. CDR3 size: 15 residues. The chain's CDR3 is CASSLNRGSNSPLHF. The CDR3, as DNA: TGTGCCAGCAGCCTCAACAGGGGGAGCAATTCACCCCTCCACTTT. The full variable domain, in which reference TRBV7-3 and TRBJ1-6 provide the parts outside the CDR3, is GAGVSQTPSNKVTEKGKYVELRCDPISGHTALYWYRQSLGQGPEFLIYFQGTGAADDSGLPNDRFFAVRPEGSVSTLKIQRTERGDSAVYLCASSLNRGSNSPLHFGNGTRLTVT.

This clonotype was counted a few times. The V call is TRBV11-1, the J call TRBJ2-3; D not resolved. V shed 4 bases and J shed 0 bases, with 11 bases lying between them. CDR3 size: 15 residues. CDR1 SGHAT and CDR2 FQDESV come from the germline V gene (reference sequence). The CDR3 region has the DNA TGTGCCAGCAGCTCAGAAGTCGCTAGCACAGATACGCAGTATTTT. Translation: CASSSEVASTDTQYF. Drawing the rest from reference TRBV11-1 and TRBJ2-3, the complete variable domain is EAEVAQSPRYKITEKSQAVAFWCDPISGHATLYWYRQILGQGPELLVQFQDESVVDDSQLPKDRFSAERLKGVDSTLKIQPAELGDSAMYLCASSSEVASTDTQYFGPGTRLTVL.

This clonotype has a count of ten or more. DNA for the CDR3: TGTGCCAGCAGCGGGGGACTCCACAATGAGCAGTTCTTC. It specifies CASSGGLHNEQFF. The chain links TRBV7-3 to TRBJ2-1; maybe TRBD2 (6 bases). The CDR3 length is 13 residues. V shed 5 bases and J shed 5 bases, with 10 bases lying between them. Germline CDR1 and CDR2: SGHTA and FQGTGA.

The chain combines TRBV3-1 with TRBJ1-5, with 9 bases fitting TRBD1. The germline gives CDR1 LGHDT, CDR2 YNNKEL (reference sequence). The CDR3 contains 19 residues. V shed 0 bases, J shed 7 bases, and the junction held 16 bases outside the gene matches. CDR3 protein: CASSQEATGTGIRSQPQHF. The CDR3 DNA is TGTGCCAGCAGCCAAGAGGCAACCGGGACAGGGATCAGGAGCCAGCCCCAGCATTTT.

By sample fraction, this clonotype is medium-sized. The J gene is TRBJ2-2, the V gene TRBV7-3; D possibly corresponds to TRBD2 (6 bases). Germline CDR1 and CDR2: SGHTA and FQGTGA. The CDR3 is 13 amino acids. The ends were cut back, 5 bases at V and 4 bases at J, with 8 bases in the middle. This CDR3 is CASSGGITGELFF. The CDR3 coding sequence is TGTGCCAGCAGCGGAGGGATCACCGGGGAGCTGTTTTTT.

This clonotype was counted ten times or more. The chain links TRBV4-2 to TRBJ2-1, with 8 nucleotides matching TRBD2. There are 17 residues in the CDR3. Germline CDR1 is LGHNA and CDR2 is YNFKEQ. J was trimmed by 6 bases and V by 3 bases; bases with no gene match: 13. In nucleotides, the CDR3 is TGTGCCAGCAGCCAGATAAGGGAACTAGCGGCCTCCAATGAGCAGTTCTTC. Translating it yields CASSQIRELAASNEQFF.

By its share, this clonotype is medium-sized. The chain recombines TRBV29-1 with TRBJ1-1; TRBD1 matches at 7 bases. CDR3 length: 12 residues. Per germline, CDR1 SQVTM and CDR2 ANQGSEA. DNA of the CDR3: TGCAGTCCCCGGGACCCAGGGGGTGTAGCTTTCTTT. Residues: CSPRDPGGVAFF.

The chain joins TRBV19 to TRBJ1-5, with a tentative D call TRBD1 (6 bases). V was trimmed by 7 bases and J by 2 bases, leaving 12 bases between them. Germline loops: CDR1 LNHDA, CDR2 SQIVND (reference sequence). The CDR3 covers 14 residues. CDR3: CASKFGGCNQPQHF. The CDR3 nucleotides are TGTGCCAGTAAGTTCGGGGGCTGCAATCAGCCCCAGCATTTT.

Notes on this clonotype: Just one base apart from a much larger clone, this may be a read error. This sequence joins TRBV12-3 or TRBV12-4 and TRBJ1-3; the match to TRBD1 covers 8 bases. There are 13 residues in the CDR3. As DNA, the CDR3 is TGTGTCATCTCAGGGGACAGGTTTGACACCATATATTTT. This translates into CVISGDRFDTIYF.